This T cell receptor beta chain stems from a study of technical replicates of blood from a few donors. Using immunoSEQ multiplex PCR, the repertoire was profiled, and TCRdb retains in-frame clones only, with some absent. This table holds around 58,000 clones, approximately 90% found once. A few counts support this clone. The sequenced sample consisted of PBMCs. The sequence came from a human donor in good health. Some clones in this sample may be carry-over from other donors' samples.

Written as DNA, the CDR3 is TGTGCCAGCAGCTTGGGAGGGGGGTACACTGAAGCTTTCTTT. Its translation is CASSLGGGYTEAFF. The genes are TRBV7-2 and TRBJ1-1; the D gene is possibly TRBD1 (6 bases). The V end lost 3 bases, the J end lost 3 bases, and 11 bases lay between the germline ends. This CDR3 contains 14 residues. The germline CDR1 and CDR2 sequences are SGHTA and FQGNSA.